One T cell receptor (beta chain) is described in this entry. Its specificity is unknown. This sample is part of a study of cytomegalovirus exposure and HLA in healthy donors. General study results and limits: Previous analysis showed most TCR beta V segments were productive about 90% or about 30% of the time. Researchers reported in a later analysis that a missense DCLRE1C variant was tied to TCR beta V- and J-gene trimming.

CDR1 is MDHEN and CDR2 is SYDVKM in the germline V gene. V lost 5 bases and J 0 bases, leaving 26 bases between the germline ends. The CDR3 extends over 19 amino acids. Vbeta (60) and Jbeta (13) primers were used in the PCR. Using immunoSEQ multiplex PCR, the repertoire was profiled, and TCRdb retains in-frame clones only, with some absent. The profile shows about 92,000 clones, over 70% of them singletons. The TCR originated in a girl aged 2 to 10 in good health and CMV-seropositive. The chain uses TRBV28 and TRBJ2-7; D may be TRBD1 (6 bases). Sequencing used PBMCs. The CDR3 spells CASSASPQSGAFSSYEQYF. For the CDR3, the DNA is TGTGCCAGCAGTGCCAGCCCTCAGTCAGGGGCGTTTTCCTCCTACGAGCAGTACTTC.